This record covers a single TCR beta chain. The antigen it recognizes is unknown. Per-nucleotide qualities are absent, and no much larger clonotype sits a single base away. This sample was sequenced with an Illumina HiSeq 2500. Quantitative 5'-RACE with molecular barcodes was the method used to prepare the TCR beta libraries. In the source study's methods: A new computational method, built on a probabilistic model of VDJ rearrangement, was used to identify disease-linked TCR variants. TCRdb trimmed public reads at Q25 via fastp, called clones via MiXCR and kept in-frame beta chains. CDR3 protein duplicates are merged, each entry listing the most common genes and DNA. These V and J calls originate from TCRdb's pipeline instead of the authors' own analysis. The sample table records about 260,000 distinct CDR3 sequences; 20% of these occur just once. The ten top clones hold around 8% of the sample. The data stem from a study of CD8 T cells in ankylosing spondylitis (dated by TCRdb to the late 2010s). Context from the whole study: To find TCR variants linked to disease, the study profiled T cell receptor beta repertoires in ankylosing spondylitis patients and healthy donors. The full study cohort comprised 25 or so ankylosing spondylitis patients and 110 or so healthy donors. Samples of peripheral blood were taken, and for ankylosing spondylitis patients, synovial fluid was collected as well. Broader findings and caveats from the paper: Blood from ankylosing spondylitis patients appeared to be characterized by a TCR beta motif made up of 8 or 9 highly homologous amino acid variants. Significant enrichment of the disease-linked clones was reported in matched synovial fluid samples from ankylosing spondylitis patients. The disease-linked clones showed a CD8+ phenotype and occurred at relatively low frequencies in peripheral blood. Some of the motif variants had been reported before in the synovial fluid and blood of reactive arthritis patients, a finding that suggests common disease-initiation mechanisms.

Taken from the germline V gene, the CDR1 and CDR2 loops are SGHRS and YFSETQ. From the cysteine up to the phenylalanine, the CDR3 has a length of 14 residues. Here the CDR3 DNA is all that survives: 42 bases in frame from base 1. The trim is 1 base for V and 6 bases for J, with a gap of 11 bases between the germline ends. The source of this sequence is a male donor with ankylosing spondylitis or in good health (not recorded which). This chain is built from TRBV5-1 and TRBJ2-1; the D region possibly corresponds to TRBD1 (5 bases align). Material: blood, either unsorted or a sorted T cell fraction (not recorded which). DNA sequence: TGCGCCAGCAGCTTGACAGGCCCCGGCAATGAGCAGTTCTTC. Its protein product is CASSLTGPGNEQFF.